The 21 T cell receptor beta chains in this list originate from one sample, sequenced in a study of identical twins. TCRdb re-called the 5' RACE reads through MiXCR, storing one row per CDR3 protein. The top ten hold approximately 0.52% of the sample, which has approximately 550,000 distinct CDR3 sequences, around 24% seen once. The sample also formed part of further work on yellow fever vaccine responses in identical twins.

Source material: CD4+ T cells sorted from blood. The receptors here all came from a woman aged 18-29 years in good health.

The chain carries TRBV28 and TRBJ2-2, with D possibly being TRBD2 (6 bases). Germline CDR1 MDHEN, CDR2 SYDVKM. The CDR3 extends over 15 amino acids. Trimming removed 7 bases at V and 2 bases at J, with 14 bases between. CDR3 region: CASTSLGLNTGELFF. Written as DNA, the CDR3 is TGTGCCAGCACCAGTTTGGGACTTAACACCGGGGAGCTGTTTTTT.

V is TRBV2 and J is TRBJ2-7; tentatively, D is TRBD1 (6 bases). The CDR3 is 16 residues long. Per germline, CDR1 SNHLY and CDR2 FYNNEI. The ends were cut back, 4 bases at V and 0 bases at J, with 16 bases in the middle. In nucleotides, the CDR3 is TGTGCCAGCAGTGCCGACAGGTTGGGTAGCTCCTACGAGCAGTACTTC. Translation: CASSADRLGSSYEQYF.

In this sample, this clonotype turned up a few times. The CDR3 region has the DNA TGTGCCACCCTGCTCGCTGGGGCCTACGAGCAGTACTTC. It specifies CATLLAGAYEQYF. V is TRBV10-3 and J is TRBJ2-7; no firm D call. Germline values: CDR1 ENHRY, CDR2 SYGVKD. V lost 10 bases and J lost 2, with 15 bases in between. There are 13 residues in the CDR3.

V and J are TRBV7-7 and TRBJ2-3, with 14 positions matching TRBD2. Unmatched junction bases numbered 7, after V lost 5 bases and J lost 3 bases. Germline CDR1 SSHAT, CDR2 FNYEAQ (reference sequence). CDR3 length: 17 residues. The CDR3 sequence: CASSPGLAGGPTDTQYF. In DNA, the CDR3 is TGTGCCAGCAGCCCTGGACTAGCGGGGGGTCCTACAGATACGCAGTATTTT.

The rearrangement uses TRBV15 and TRBJ1-4, with 8 bases aligning to TRBD1. This CDR3 is 15 amino acids long. Trimming cost V 2 bases and J 11 bases; bases outside gene matches: 10. Germline-derived CDR1 and CDR2 are LNHNV and YYDKDF (reference sequence). In DNA form, the CDR3 reads TGTGCCACCAGCAGATCAGGACAGGGATCAATTAAACTGTTTTTT. Its translation is CATSRSGQGSIKLFF.

The rearrangement joins TRBV7-6 to TRBJ2-1; the D gene is possibly TRBD1 (6 bases). The V gene lost 3 bases and the J gene lost 1 base, with 16 bases spanning the gap. This CDR3 region has 17 residues. The germline gives CDR1 SGHVS, CDR2 FNYEAQ. The DNA of the CDR3 is TGTGCCAGCAGCTTGGGGCCAAGGGGGTTATCCTACAATGAGCAGTTCTTC. It encodes CASSLGPRGLSYNEQFF.

In this sample, this clonotype turned up once. The rearrangement links TRBV6-1 to TRBJ2-4; tentative D call: TRBD1 (6 bases). The CDR3 totals 13 residues. CDR1 and CDR2 from the germline V gene are MNHNS and SASEGT. Trimming took off 6 bases at V and 8 bases at J, with 14 bases between the two ends. Here the CDR3 DNA reads TGTGCCAGCAGGTGGCTGGGGGCGGACATTCAGTACTTC. Residues: CASRWLGADIQYF.

This clonotype was counted a few times. The gene calls are TRBV5-1 and TRBJ2-3, with 7 bases lining up with TRBD1. J lost 3 bases, V lost 6 bases, and 7 bases had no gene match. This CDR3 region has 14 residues. The germline V gene encodes CDR1 SGHRS and CDR2 YFSETQ. In DNA, the CDR3 is TGCGCCAGCAAGTTGCAGGGGGTGACAGATACGCAGTATTTT. Encoded protein: CASKLQGVTDTQYF.

This chain connects TRBV12-3 or TRBV12-4 to TRBJ2-5; 16 nucleotides match TRBD2. Trimming at V came to 6 bases and at J to 5 bases, leaving 9 bases not matched to a gene. CDR3 length: 17 amino acids. CDR3 in DNA: TGTGCCAGCAGCCGAGGGACTAGCGGGGGGGCCTTGGAGACCCAGTACTTC. This sequence encodes CASSRGTSGGALETQYF.

The chain is built from TRBV12-5 and TRBJ1-1; tentative D call: TRBD1 (6 bases). This CDR3 has 16 residues. V was clipped by 0 bases and J by 1 base, with 12 bases between them. Germline loops: CDR1 LGHNT, CDR2 FRNRAP. In DNA, the CDR3 is TGTGCTAGTGGTTTGGTACAAGGGACACCGAACACTGAAGCTTTCTTT. Protein sequence: CASGLVQGTPNTEAFF.

There are a few counts of this clonotype. V is TRBV6-1 and J is TRBJ2-5, with 10 bases identical to TRBD2. The CDR3 loop spans 16 amino acids. Trimming removed 6 bases from V and 5 bases from J; junction bases left unmatched: 12. In germline, CDR1 is MNHNS, CDR2 SASEGT. The DNA for the CDR3 is TGTGCCAGCAGCCGATTCCCAGCGGGAGGGGTTGAGACCCAGTACTTC. Protein product: CASSRFPAGGVETQYF.

The chain is built from TRBV28 and TRBJ2-7; no definite D call. V lost 3 bases and J lost 0, with 12 bases in between. Germline assignment: CDR1 MDHEN and CDR2 SYDVKM. This CDR3 comprises 15 residues. CDR3 residues: CASSFRLGFSYEQYF. In DNA form, the CDR3 reads TGTGCCAGCAGTTTTCGGTTAGGCTTCTCCTACGAGCAGTACTTC.

The CDR3 reads CSYYEQYV. DNA of the CDR3: TGCAGCTACTACGAGCAGTACGTC. The genes are TRBV20-1 and TRBJ2-7; D remains unclear. The CDR3 runs 8 residues. CDR1 is DFQATT and CDR2 is SNEGSKA in the germline V gene (reference sequence).

V usage is TRBV29-1 and J usage is TRBJ2-7, with TRBD1 matching 12 bases. The CDR3 has 14 amino acids. CDR1 is SQVTM, CDR2 ANQGSEA, per germline. V shed 1 base, J shed 2 bases, and the junction held 0 bases outside the gene matches. The CDR3 DNA reads TGCAGCGTTGAAGGGGACAGGGGGCCCTACGAGCAGTACTTC. Encoded protein: CSVEGDRGPYEQYF.

The gene calls are TRBV20-1 and TRBJ2-2; 7 nucleotides line up with TRBD1. The CDR3 is 13 residues long. V trimming: 6 bases; J trimming: 7 bases; junction bases outside the gene matches: 8. Looked up from germline, CDR1 is DFQATT and CDR2 is SNEGSKA (reference sequence). CDR3 protein: CSAMTGSGGELFF. Written as DNA, the CDR3 is TGCAGTGCCATGACAGGGTCCGGCGGGGAGCTGTTTTTT.

The chain recombines TRBV5-6 with TRBJ2-1, with TRBD2 as a possible D gene (5 bases). Trimming took 0 bases from V and 9 from J, leaving 16 bases between them. The CDR3 runs 15 residues. The germline gives CDR1 SGHDT, CDR2 YYEEEE. The CDR3 loop reads CASSLGVRVFSEQFF. The CDR3, as DNA: TGTGCCAGCAGCTTGGGGGTGAGGGTATTCAGTGAGCAGTTCTTC.

The sample holds many counts of this clonotype. The genes are TRBV10-3 and TRBJ1-1, with D hard to call. Trimming removed 7 bases at V and 1 base at J, with 10 bases between. Looked up from germline, CDR1 is ENHRY and CDR2 is SYGVKD. This CDR3 contains 13 residues. The CDR3 DNA is TGTGCCATCAATCAAGGTACGAACACTGAAGCTTTCTTT. Translated: CAINQGTNTEAFF.

V is TRBV7-9 and J is TRBJ2-5, with TRBD2 identical over 12 bases. V lost 5 bases and J lost 4; bases outside the gene matches: 5. Germline CDR1 reads SEHNR; CDR2 reads FQNEAQ (reference sequence). This CDR3 contains 15 residues. In DNA, the CDR3 is TGTGCCAGCAGCATGACTAGCGGGGGCCGAGAGACCCAGTACTTC. It yields the protein CASSMTSGGRETQYF.

CDR3 in DNA: TGTGCCAGCTCACCACGGCGGGAGGGCAACAATGAGCAGTTCTTC. Its translation: CASSPRREGNNEQFF. The gene calls are TRBV18 and TRBJ2-1; 9 bases are a match to TRBD2. Germline V gives CDR1 KGHSH, CDR2 LQKENI. Trimming at V came to 1 base and at J to 5 bases, leaving 3 bases not matched to a gene. CDR3 size: 15 residues. Full variable domain (missing parts from reference TRBV18 and TRBJ2-1): NAGVMQNPRHLVRRRGQEARLRCSPMKGHSHVYWYRQLPEEGLKFMVYLQKENIIDESGMPKERFSAEFPKEGPSILRIQQVVRGDSAAYFCASSPRREGNNEQFFGPGTRLTVL.

The J gene is TRBJ2-3, the V gene TRBV5-4, with 8 nucleotides matching TRBD2. V was pared by 0 bases and J by 1 base, with 4 bases of the junction left unmatched. This CDR3 is 16 amino acids long. CDR1 and CDR2 from the germline V gene are SGHNT and YYREEE (reference sequence). The CDR3 coding sequence is TGTGCCAGCAGCTTGGATCCGCGGGGGGGCACAGATACGCAGTATTTT. This codes for CASSLDPRGGTDTQYF.

In its sample, this clonotype was seen a few times. The rearrangement links TRBV7-2 to TRBJ1-2, with D possibly TRBD1 on 5 matching bases. The CDR3 has 16 amino acids. Trimming left V 5 bases short and J 4 bases short, with 20 bases between. Germline loops: CDR1 SGHTA, CDR2 FQGNSA. The CDR3 nucleotides are TGTGCCAGCAGCCTGGGGGGTCTCCGCGCCCTCTATGGCTACACCTTC. Translation gives CASSLGGLRALYGYTF.